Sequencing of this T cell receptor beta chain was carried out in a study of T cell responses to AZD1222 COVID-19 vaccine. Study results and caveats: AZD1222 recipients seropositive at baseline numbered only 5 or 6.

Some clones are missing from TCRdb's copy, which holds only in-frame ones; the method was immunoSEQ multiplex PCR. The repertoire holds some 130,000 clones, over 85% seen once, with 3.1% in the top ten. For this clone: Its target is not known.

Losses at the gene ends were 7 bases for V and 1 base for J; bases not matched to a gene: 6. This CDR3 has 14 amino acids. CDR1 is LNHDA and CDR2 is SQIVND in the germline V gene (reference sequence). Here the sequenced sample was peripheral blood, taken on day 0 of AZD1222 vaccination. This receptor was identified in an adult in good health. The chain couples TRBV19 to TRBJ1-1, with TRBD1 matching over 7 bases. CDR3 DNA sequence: TGTGCCAGTAACTCACAGGGGACGAACACTGAAGCTTTCTTT. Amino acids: CASNSQGTNTEAFF.